In this sample, the clone carrying this T cell receptor beta chain turned up a few times. The CDR3 is made up of 13 amino acids. The V end lost 4 bases, the J end lost 4 bases, and 11 bases lay between the germline ends. Germline CDR1 is SGHRS and CDR2 is YFSETQ. Library preparation (for TCRbeta) was performed with unique molecular identifiers. MiXCR, applied by TCRdb to the PCR reads, yields one record per CDR3 protein. The repertoire holds 210,000 or so distinct CDR3 sequences, with 8% to 10% as singletons. The data belong to a study of T-cell reconstitution after alpha-beta-depleted transplantation in children.

The sample was PBMCs from the stem cell graft donor, taken from the stem cell graft. The chain carries TRBV5-1 and TRBJ1-2; TRBD1 might be the D (6 bases). This TCR derives from a human donor who donated a stem cell graft to a child with acute lymphoblastic leukemia. DNA of the CDR3: TGCGCCAGCAGCCAGGGACAAGCCTATGGCTACACCTTC. It specifies CASSQGQAYGYTF.